The 7 T cell receptor beta chains below were found in one sample sequenced in a study of human T cells and chemical hapten exposure. TCRdb ran MiXCR on the RACE reads and lists one entry per CDR3 protein. The data contain a few hundred thousand distinct CDR3 sequences, around 5.5% of them singletons. Documented time point: pre-sensitization, week 0. Stated treatment: therapeutic diphenylcyclopropenone sensitization with weekly scalp DPC. The sample here was whole blood, taken in connection with sensitization to the hapten diphenylcyclopropenone (DPC). These receptor sequences come from a woman in her late teens or twenties with alopecia areata. Some clones in this sample may be carry-over from other donors' samples.

This clonotype was seen many times. The CDR3, as DNA: TGTGCCAGCAGCCCCGGGGGGGACCCGAGGGGCGAGCAGTACTTC. The encoded protein is CASSPGGDPRGEQYF. The V call is TRBV4-2, the J call TRBJ2-7; 8 bases are a match to TRBD2. The V and J ends lost 4 bases and 6 bases, in that order; junction bases with no gene match: 11. The CDR3 has 15 residues. Germline V gene lookup returns CDR1 LGHNA and CDR2 YNFKEQ.

The J gene is TRBJ1-2, the V gene TRBV12-3 or TRBV12-4, with D possibly being TRBD1 (6 bases). The V end was cut by 6 bases, the J end by 6 bases, with 11 bases between. This CDR3 has 12 residues. CDR3 DNA sequence: TGTGCCAGCAGCAACAGGGTGGATGGCTACACCTTC. It is translated as CASSNRVDGYTF.

This clonotype was counted many times. The gene calls are TRBV28 and TRBJ1-3; D perhaps matches TRBD1 (5 bases). CDR1 and CDR2 from the germline V gene are MDHEN and SYDVKM. V was clipped by 10 bases and J by 8 bases, with 18 bases between them. The CDR3 is 13 amino acids. The CDR3 region is CATGGAAIYTIYF. CDR3 nucleotide sequence: TGTGCCACCGGCGGGGCGGCCATATACACCATATATTTT. The whole variable domain, filled in from reference TRBV28 and TRBJ1-3, reads DVKVTQSSRYLVKRTGEKVFLECVQDMDHENMFWYRQDPGLGLRLIYFSYDVKMKEKGDIPEGYSVSREKKERFSLILESASTNQTSMYLCATGGAAIYTIYFGEGSWLTVV.

In its sample, this clonotype was seen many times. This chain joins TRBV11-1 and TRBJ2-4; D perhaps matches TRBD1 (6 bases). The CDR3 has 15 residues. The germline gives CDR1 SGHAT, CDR2 FQDESV (reference sequence). The V end lost 8 bases, the J end lost 0 bases, and 14 bases lay between the germline ends. The CDR3 coding sequence is TGTGCCAGCTCGAGGGGGACCTCAGCCAAAAACATTCAGTACTTC. Translating it yields CASSRGTSAKNIQYF.

This clonotype was seen only a few times. The chain joins TRBV2 to TRBJ1-2; D is perhaps TRBD1 (5 bases). Trimming removed 1 base from V and 3 bases from J, with 9 bases in between. The CDR3 spans 14 residues. The germline V gene has CDR1 SNHLY and CDR2 FYNNEI. CDR3 sequence: CASSEVSGDYGYTF. CDR3 nucleotides: TGTGCCAGCAGTGAAGTTTCGGGGGACTATGGCTACACCTTC. The entire variable domain, with the rest obtained from reference TRBV2 and TRBJ1-2, is as follows: EPEVTQTPSHQVTQMGQEVILRCVPISNHLYFYWYRQILGQKVEFLVSFYNNEISEKSEIFDDQFSVERPDGSNFTLKIRSTKLEDSAMYFCASSEVSGDYGYTFGSGTRLTVV.

This chain uses TRBV5-1 with TRBJ2-7, with D hard to call. The length of the CDR3 is 14 residues. Germline CDR1 is SGHRS and CDR2 is YFSETQ. The V and J ends lost 4 bases and 3 bases respectively, with 14 bases between them. CDR3 bases: TGCGCCAGCAGCCAAACTCAACCGGGCTACGAGCAGTACTTC. Translated, it gives CASSQTQPGYEQYF.

This clonotype has only a few counts. J is TRBJ2-7 and V is TRBV3-1; 9 positions match TRBD1. Germline loops: CDR1 LGHDT, CDR2 YNNKEL (reference sequence). V shed 4 bases, J shed 6 bases, and the junction held 22 bases outside the gene matches. The length of the CDR3 is 19 residues. The CDR3 here is CASSPTTLSRDRVVCEQYF. The CDR3 nucleotides are TGTGCCAGCAGCCCTACAACACTTTCGCGGGACAGGGTTGTTTGCGAGCAGTACTTC.